The next 15 T cell receptor beta chains were all read from a single sample in a study of CD8 T cells in ankylosing spondylitis. TCRdb passed the 5' RACE reads through MiXCR, listing each CDR3 protein once. The sample holds 150,000 to 200,000 distinct CDR3 sequences, around 10% seen once. Material for sequencing was blood, either unsorted or a sorted T cell fraction (not recorded which). All receptors come from a male donor with ankylosing spondylitis or in good health (not recorded which).

This clonotype was found many times. The rearrangement links TRBV6-1 to TRBJ1-5, with D possibly being TRBD1 (5 bases). Germline V gene lookup returns CDR1 MNHNS and CDR2 SASEGT. The V and J ends lost 5 bases and 1 base respectively, with 12 bases between them. The CDR3 runs 15 residues. The CDR3 reads CASSRQGRSNQPQHF. DNA of the CDR3: TGTGCCAGCAGTCGGCAGGGTAGGAGCAATCAGCCCCAGCATTTT.

This clonotype has ten or more counts. The chain is built from TRBV2 and TRBJ1-2; D ambiguous. The germline V and J ends were trimmed by 6 bases and 0 bases, with 11 bases remaining between them. CDR1 SNHLY and CDR2 FYNNEI come from the germline V gene. The CDR3 is made up of 14 amino acids. This CDR3 is CASSARTSNYGYTF. CDR3 coding DNA: TGTGCCAGCAGCGCTCGGACCTCTAACTATGGCTACACCTTC.

The table lists this clonotype with many counts. This chain uses TRBV3-1 with TRBJ2-1, with D maybe TRBD2 (5 bases). The CDR3 totals 15 residues. V was cut by 5 bases and J by 3 bases, with 14 bases left in between. The germline V gene encodes CDR1 LGHDT and CDR2 YNNKEL (reference sequence). This chain's CDR3 is CASSSLDSFYNEQFF. The CDR3 bases are TGTGCCAGCAGCTCCCTGGACTCCTTCTACAATGAGCAGTTCTTC.

This clonotype was detected ten times or more. The rearrangement uses TRBV20-1 and TRBJ2-1, with 9 positions matching TRBD2. This CDR3 region has 15 residues. CDR1 DFQATT and CDR2 SNEGSKA come from the germline V gene (reference sequence). Losses at the gene ends were 1 base for V and 8 bases for J; bases not matched to a gene: 9. The chain's CDR3 is CSARALAGVFDEQFF. The CDR3 nucleotides read TGCAGTGCTAGAGCTTTAGCGGGAGTTTTCGATGAGCAGTTCTTC.

This clonotype has more than one count but fewer than ten. The V call is TRBV30, the J call TRBJ2-2; D gene unclear. This CDR3 region has 15 residues. Germline CDR1 reads GTSNPN; CDR2 reads SVGIG (reference sequence). Trimming took 4 bases from V and 5 from J, leaving 17 bases between them. The CDR3 region is CAWTKTRIGTGELFF. The CDR3 nucleotides are TGTGCCTGGACTAAGACAAGGATTGGGACCGGGGAGCTGTTTTTT.

This clonotype has ten or more counts. This chain connects TRBV11-2 to TRBJ2-5; TRBD1 is a possible D gene (6 bases). Germline assignment: CDR1 SGHAT and CDR2 FQNNGV. The V and J ends lost 5 bases and 2 bases respectively, with 9 bases between them. CDR3 length: 13 residues. Here the CDR3 DNA reads TGTGCCAGCAGCCGCGACAGGCAAGAGACCCAGTACTTC. Encoded protein: CASSRDRQETQYF.

This clonotype was observed many times. The genes are TRBV5-1 and TRBJ2-3; D is perhaps TRBD1 (5 bases). The germline V gene has CDR1 SGHRS and CDR2 YFSETQ. CDR3 length: 16 residues. Deletions cut 7 bases from V and 2 bases from J, with 20 bases between. The CDR3 reads CASSPTGSTATDTQYF. CDR3 in DNA: TGCGCCAGCTCCCCAACAGGTTCCACAGCCACAGATACGCAGTATTTT.

This clonotype came up a few times. V is TRBV5-5 and J is TRBJ1-2, with TRBD1 as a possible D gene (6 bases). CDR3 length equals 13 residues. Trimming removed 4 bases at V and 7 bases at J, with 14 bases between. The germline V gene has CDR1 SGHKS and CDR2 YYEKEE (reference sequence). The CDR3 nucleotides are TGTGCCAGCAGCGAGGACAGTAGGGGTGGCTACACCTTC. Translated: CASSEDSRGGYTF.

Notes on this clonotype: A read error may be the cause here, since a much bigger clone is one base away. The CDR3 bases are TGTGCCATCAGTCCGGGACATGGGTTTAACGAGGCTTTCTTT. Its translation: CAISPGHGFNEAFF. The chain employs TRBV10-3 and TRBJ1-1, with D possibly being TRBD1 (6 bases). From germline, CDR1 is ENHRY and CDR2 SYGVKD. The V end was cut by 5 bases, the J end by 11 bases, with 21 bases between. This CDR3 has 14 residues.

This clonotype was seen a few times. J is TRBJ1-6 and V is TRBV12-3 or TRBV12-4, with D unclear. The V gene lost 3 bases and the J gene lost 9 bases, with 18 bases spanning the gap. This CDR3 region has 16 residues. CDR3 in DNA: TGTGCCAGCAGTTTCGGCGTGCCTCCTAACGGTTCACCCCTCCACTTT. It codes for CASSFGVPPNGSPLHF.

This chain joins TRBV6-2 or TRBV6-3 and TRBJ2-2, with D uncertain. V was cut by 6 bases and J by 5 bases, with 10 bases left in between. CDR1 is MNHEY and CDR2 is SVGEGT in the germline V gene. This CDR3 region has 13 residues. The CDR3 coding sequence is TGTGCCAGCAGCCGTAGTGTGACCGGGGAGCTGTTTTTT. Translated, it gives CASSRSVTGELFF.

This clonotype was observed at least ten times. The gene calls are TRBV6-2 or TRBV6-3 and TRBJ1-4; D ambiguous. The germline V gene has CDR1 MNHEY and CDR2 SVGEGT. Trimming removed 7 bases at V and 0 bases at J, with 9 bases between. CDR3 size: 14 residues. The CDR3 nucleotides read TGTGCCAGCACCAAAGACGCAACTAATGAAAAACTGTTTTTT. Its translation is CASTKDATNEKLFF.

This clonotype was observed many times. This chain joins TRBV29-1 and TRBJ2-1; the D gene is possibly TRBD1 (6 bases). CDR1 is SQVTM and CDR2 is ANQGSEA in the germline V gene. The V end lost 2 bases, the J end lost 7 bases, and 15 bases lay between the germline ends. The CDR3 has 14 amino acids. The CDR3 protein is CSVERQESWNEQFF. The CDR3 DNA follows: TGCAGCGTTGAAAGACAGGAGAGTTGGAATGAGCAGTTCTTC.

This clonotype was picked up many times. V is TRBV7-8 and J is TRBJ1-2; 8 positions agree with TRBD1. The CDR3 covers 14 residues. Germline V gene data show CDR1 as SGHVS and CDR2 as FQNEAQ. Trimming at V came to 8 bases and at J to 2 bases, leaving 7 bases not matched to a gene. The CDR3 sequence is CASGQGARNYGYTF. CDR3 nucleotides: TGTGCCAGCGGCCAGGGGGCTAGAAACTATGGCTACACCTTC.

This clonotype was detected only once. It may be a read error: a sequence one base away is much more abundant. This rearrangement joins TRBV2 to TRBJ1-6; the D gene is possibly TRBD1 (5 bases). CDR1 and CDR2 (germline): SNHLY, FYNNEI. CDR3 length: 14 amino acids. CDR3 residues: CASGDPGRGSPLHF. The CDR3 nucleotides are TGTGCCAGCGGTGACCCGGGACGGGGGTCACCCCTCCACTTT.